This TCR beta chain was identified in a study of cytomegalovirus exposure and HLA in healthy donors. About the research overall: Most genotyped donors, around 86% of fewer than 400, had Caucasian-associated genetic ancestry.

Every donor was a healthy person donating bone marrow. CDR3 length: 16 residues. J lost 3 bases, V lost 4 bases, and 9 bases had no gene match. Germline lookup yields CDR1 MDHEN and CDR2 SYDVKM. The PCR ran on 60 Vbeta and 13 Jbeta primers. TCRdb's copy holds only in-frame clones and misses some; the assay was immunoSEQ multiplex PCR. Of under 300,000 clones in the sample, about 86% are singletons; the top ten hold roughly 7.4%. Sequenced material: PBMCs. This receptor was taken from a woman aged 60-70 years in good health and CMV-seropositive. The rearrangement links TRBV28 to TRBJ1-5; TRBD1 agrees at 7 bases. CDR3 residues: CASSSGTEGINQPQHF. CDR3 DNA: TGTGCCAGCAGTTCCGGGACAGAAGGTATCAATCAGCCCCAGCATTTT.